This passage covers 10 T cell receptor beta chains from one sample sequenced in a study of shared clonotypes between healthy human individuals (dated by TCRdb to about 2020). The receptor library was made with the immunoSEQ multiplex PCR assay. Here the immuneACCESS table is served through TCRdb, limited to in-frame sequences with V and J called. Missing clones are a known gap in these copies; in checked studies unresolved V genes cover under half, and the rest lacks a known reason. The sample table records 2 million to 2.5 million clones; approximately 96% of these occur just once. The biggest ten clones account for 0.1% to 0.15% of the sample. Sample: naive CD4+ T cells sorted from blood. Taken with the paper, the label for cell subset or site translates to: CD45RA+ positively selected. The origin of the receptors is a man aged 18 to 29 in good health.

V is TRBV7-9 and J is TRBJ2-6, with 8 bases fitting TRBD1. Germline CDR1 is SEHNR and CDR2 is FQNEAQ (reference sequence). There are 18 residues in the CDR3. Trimming removed 11 bases from V and 0 bases from J; junction bases left unmatched: 15. CDR3 in DNA: TGTGCCGTGACCTCCGGGCAGGGGGCCTACTCTGGGGCCAACGTCCTGACTTTC. It is translated as CAVTSGQGAYSGANVLTF. The full variable domain, with the rest looked up from reference TRBV7-9 and TRBJ2-6, is DTGVSQNPRHKITKRGQNVTFRCDPISEHNRLYWYRQTLGQGPEFLTYFQNEAQLEKSRLLSDRFSAERPKGSFSTLEIQRTEQGDSAMYLCAVTSGQGAYSGANVLTFGAGSRLTVL.

This rearrangement joins TRBV18 to TRBJ2-7; 12 bases match TRBD2. Trimming removed 3 bases from V and 5 bases from J; junction bases left unmatched: 5. Germline CDR1 and CDR2: KGHSH and LQKENI. This CDR3 region has 15 residues. CDR3 region: CASSPPGLAGHEQYF. As DNA, the CDR3 is TGTGCCAGCTCACCGCCGGGACTAGCGGGTCACGAGCAGTACTTC. The variable domain in full, with the rest retrieved from reference TRBV18 and TRBJ2-7, is NAGVMQNPRHLVRRRGQEARLRCSPMKGHSHVYWYRQLPEEGLKFMVYLQKENIIDESGMPKERFSAEFPKEGPSILRIQQVVRGDSAAYFCASSPPGLAGHEQYFGPGTRLTVT.

This chain uses TRBV5-5 with TRBJ1-5, with D perhaps matching TRBD1 (6 bases). CDR3 size: 16 residues. Germline CDR1 SGHKS, CDR2 YYEKEE (reference sequence). With 3 bases removed from V and 6 bases from J, the gap between germline ends came to 19 bases. For the CDR3, the DNA is TGTGCCAGCAGCTCGACAGGCCCCATCAGGGGTCAGCCCCAGCATTTT. The encoded protein is CASSSTGPIRGQPQHF. Full variable domain (outside the CDR3, taken from reference TRBV5-5 and TRBJ1-5): DAGVTQSPTHLIKTRGQQVTLRCSPISGHKSVSWYQQVLGQGPQFIFQYYEKEERGRGNFPDRFSARQFPNYSSELNVNALLLGDSALYLCASSSTGPIRGQPQHFGDGTRLSIL.

CDR3 DNA: TGTGCCAGCAGCTTAGCGTGGAAGGGGGATAACTATGGCTACACCTTC. Encoded protein: CASSLAWKGDNYGYTF. V gene TRBV7-9 combines with J gene TRBJ1-2, with D perhaps matching TRBD1 (6 bases). Germline assignment: CDR1 SEHNR and CDR2 FQNEAQ (reference sequence). Deletions cut 0 bases from V and 1 base from J, with 12 bases between. The CDR3 loop spans 16 amino acids. Looking up the rest from reference TRBV7-9 and TRBJ1-2 gives the full variable domain: DTGVSQNPRHKITKRGQNVTFRCDPISEHNRLYWYRQTLGQGPEFLTYFQNEAQLEKSRLLSDRFSAERPKGSFSTLEIQRTEQGDSAMYLCASSLAWKGDNYGYTFGSGTRLTVV.

The chain carries TRBV18 and TRBJ1-4; D remains ambiguous. The CDR3 has 15 amino acids. Trimming pared 3 bases from V and 5 bases from J, leaving 13 bases between. Germline V gene data show CDR1 as KGHSH and CDR2 as LQKENI. CDR3 amino acids: CASSPYSVGNEKLFF. CDR3 DNA: TGTGCCAGCTCACCCTACTCCGTGGGAAATGAAAAACTGTTTTTT.

This chain links TRBV10-3 with TRBJ1-4; the match to TRBD1 covers 8 bases. Germline V gene lookup returns CDR1 ENHRY and CDR2 SYGVKD. This CDR3 has 15 amino acids. The V gene end was trimmed by 4 bases and the J gene end by 6 bases; junction bases not matched to a gene: 7. CDR3 sequence: CAISGSAGGDEKLFF. The CDR3 coding sequence is TGTGCCATCAGTGGGTCGGCAGGGGGCGATGAAAAACTGTTTTTT.

Details on this clone: The sample contains more than one DNA sequence encoding this CDR3. J is TRBJ1-2 and V is TRBV28, with D possibly matching TRBD1 (5 bases). This CDR3 has 15 residues. The V end was cut by 5 bases, the J end by 1 base, with 14 bases between. Germline V CDR1 and CDR2: MDHEN, SYDVKM. CDR3 sequence reads: CASSPPRQGNYGYTF. CDR3 in DNA: TGTGCCAGCAGTCCACCCCGCCAGGGTAACTATGGCTACACCTTC.

This chain connects TRBV5-1 to TRBJ1-4, with D perhaps TRBD1 (5 bases). The CDR3 is made up of 14 amino acids. CDR1 is SGHRS, CDR2 YFSETQ, per germline. V shed 6 bases and J shed 3 bases, with 12 bases lying between them. The CDR3 here is CASTRDGSNEKLFF. The CDR3 DNA follows: TGCGCCAGCACCAGGGACGGATCTAATGAAAAACTGTTTTTT.

V gene TRBV19 combines with J gene TRBJ2-5; D may be TRBD2 (6 bases). The CDR3 length is 15 residues. CDR1 and CDR2 (germline): LNHDA, SQIVND (reference sequence). V was cut by 6 bases and J by 1 base, with 15 bases left in between. This CDR3 reads CASRRGSTSQETQYF. The CDR3 DNA reads TGTGCCAGTAGGAGGGGTTCGACTAGCCAAGAGACCCAGTACTTC.

This sequence joins TRBV14 and TRBJ1-6, with D perhaps TRBD1 (5 bases). Germline V gives CDR1 SGHDN, CDR2 FVKESK. This CDR3 region has 15 residues. Trimming removed 2 bases from V and 10 bases from J, with 15 bases in between. Here the CDR3 DNA reads TGTGCCAGCAGCCAAAACCGGGACTTGGGATCACCCCTCCACTTT. Translating gives CASSQNRDLGSPLHF.